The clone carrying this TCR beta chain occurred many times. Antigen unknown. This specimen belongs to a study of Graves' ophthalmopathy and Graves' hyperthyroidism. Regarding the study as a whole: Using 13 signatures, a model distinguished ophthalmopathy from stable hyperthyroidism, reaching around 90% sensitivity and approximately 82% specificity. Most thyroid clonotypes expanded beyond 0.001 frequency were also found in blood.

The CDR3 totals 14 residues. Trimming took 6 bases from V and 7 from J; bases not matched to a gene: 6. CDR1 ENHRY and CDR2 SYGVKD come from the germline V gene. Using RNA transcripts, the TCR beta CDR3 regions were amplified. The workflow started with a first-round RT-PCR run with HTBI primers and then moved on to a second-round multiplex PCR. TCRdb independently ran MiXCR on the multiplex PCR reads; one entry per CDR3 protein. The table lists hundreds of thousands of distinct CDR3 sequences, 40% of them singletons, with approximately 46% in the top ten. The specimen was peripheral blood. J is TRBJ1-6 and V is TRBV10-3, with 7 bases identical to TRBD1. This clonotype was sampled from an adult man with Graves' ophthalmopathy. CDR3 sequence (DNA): TGTGCCATCAGGGAGACAGGGAACAATTCACCCCTCCACTTT. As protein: CAIRETGNNSPLHF.